These 29 T cell receptor beta chains were all obtained from the same sample, sequenced in a study of blood T cells in healthy people across ages. Combining a sample-barcoded 5' primer with a J-beta primer mix, a second PCR ran for about 7 to 11 cycles. TCRdb recomputed calls from the 5' RACE reads with MiXCR, one row per CDR3 protein. This table holds about 650,000 distinct CDR3 sequences, about a third found once. Sequenced material: blood. These receptors all come from a woman older than 75 in good health.

This clonotype was observed many times. The chain combines TRBV5-1 with TRBJ2-7, with 8 bases lining up with TRBD1. V lost 0 bases, J lost 7 bases, and 12 bases stayed unmatched. Germline V gene lookup returns CDR1 SGHRS and CDR2 YFSETQ. The CDR3 length is 16 residues. CDR3 DNA sequence: TGCGCCAGCAGCTTGGCCGGCGGCAGGGGGCTGGAAGAGCAGTACTTC. Residues: CASSLAGGRGLEEQYF.

Worth noting for this clonotype: A much larger clone sits a single nucleotide away, making a read error possible. This rearrangement joins TRBV30 to TRBJ2-5, with 9 positions matching TRBD2. Germline loops: CDR1 GTSNPN, CDR2 SVGIG (reference sequence). There are 16 residues in the CDR3. V lost 0 bases and J lost 1; bases outside the gene matches: 6. CDR3 sequence: CAWSVWAGGPQETQYF. Here the CDR3 DNA reads TGTGCCTGGAGTGTATGGGCGGGGGGGCCCCAAGAGACCCAGTACTTC.

In regard to this clonotype: A single base separates this from a much larger clone, so it may be a read error. As DNA, the CDR3 is TGTGCCAGCGCGATACGAAGGGAGAAGAAACTGTTTTTT. As protein: CASAIRREKKLFF. The chain combines TRBV7-9 with TRBJ1-4, with no clear D. This CDR3 has 13 residues. V lost 8 bases, J lost 11 bases, and 18 bases lay in between. Germline assignment: CDR1 SEHNR and CDR2 FQNEAQ (reference sequence).

At least ten counts were recorded for this clonotype. The V gene is TRBV5-1, the J gene TRBJ2-5; D is uncertain. In germline, CDR1 is SGHRS, CDR2 YFSETQ. This CDR3 has 12 amino acids. The ends were cut back, 3 bases at V and 3 bases at J, with 6 bases in the middle. CDR3 amino acids: CASSSPKETQYF. The CDR3 DNA reads TGCGCCAGCAGCTCGCCGAAAGAGACCCAGTACTTC.

There are many counts of this clonotype. The CDR3, as DNA: TGTGCCATCACCCGCGGCACAGATACGCAGTATTTT. It specifies CAITRGTDTQYF. The gene calls are TRBV10-3 and TRBJ2-3; D not resolved. The CDR3 runs 12 residues. CDR1 and CDR2 (germline): ENHRY, SYGVKD. The V and J ends lost 7 bases and 1 base respectively, with 6 bases between them.

This clonotype was found once. The V and J genes are TRBV7-2 and TRBJ2-7; D not resolved. Between the trimmed V and J ends, which lost 5 bases and 0 bases, there was a span of 20 bases. The CDR3 runs 17 residues. Per germline, CDR1 SGHTA and CDR2 FQGNSA. CDR3 loop: CASSPLRGVESSYEQYF. The CDR3 DNA is TGTGCCAGCAGCCCTTTAAGAGGTGTAGAAAGCTCCTACGAGCAGTACTTC.

This chain connects TRBV19 to TRBJ1-2, with D possibly TRBD1 on 6 matching bases. Trimming left V 3 bases short and J 2 bases short, with 10 bases between. Germline loops: CDR1 LNHDA, CDR2 SQIVND (reference sequence). There are 14 residues in the CDR3. The CDR3 DNA is TGTGCCAGTAGTATTCAGGGGAGGAACTATGGCTACACCTTC. Amino acids: CASSIQGRNYGYTF.

This chain connects TRBV7-9 to TRBJ1-2, with D possibly TRBD1 on 6 matching bases. With 4 bases removed from V and 4 bases from J, the gap between germline ends came to 16 bases. This CDR3 has 15 amino acids. CDR1 and CDR2 (germline): SEHNR, FQNEAQ (reference sequence). The CDR3: CASSYAALQGYGYTF. CDR3 bases: TGTGCCAGCAGCTACGCAGCCCTACAGGGCTATGGCTACACCTTC.

The chain carries TRBV19 and TRBJ2-1, with 12 bases lining up with TRBD2. CDR3 length: 14 residues. The germline gives CDR1 LNHDA, CDR2 SQIVND (reference sequence). Losses at the gene ends were 6 bases for V and 9 bases for J; bases not matched to a gene: 6. CDR3 in DNA: TGTGCCAGTAGCAATCTAGCGGGGGGGGGTGAGCAGTTCTTC. Its translation: CASSNLAGGGEQFF.

V is TRBV5-1 and J is TRBJ2-3, with D possibly matching TRBD1 (6 bases). Trimming left V 3 bases short and J 6 bases short, with 14 bases between. The CDR3 sequence is 14 residues long. Germline V lookup: CDR1 SGHRS, CDR2 YFSETQ. This CDR3 is CASSSAPRGDTQYF. CDR3 bases: TGCGCCAGCAGCTCGGCACCCAGGGGTGATACGCAGTATTTT.

Regarding this clonotype: One end of the junction varies from germline; a read error may be responsible. The chain links TRBV29-1 to TRBJ1-1; D is undetermined. CDR1 is SQVTM, CDR2 ANQGSEA, per germline. The CDR3 consists of 13 residues. This CDR3 reads CSVQTVLNPEAFF. DNA of the CDR3: TGCAGCGTACAGACGGTATTGAACCCTGAAGCTTTCTTT.

This clonotype appeared a single time. The chain combines TRBV7-9 with TRBJ2-7; tentatively, D is TRBD2 (6 bases). Germline lookup yields CDR1 SEHNR and CDR2 FQNEAQ (reference sequence). CDR3 size: 14 residues. The V and J ends lost 5 bases and 5 bases respectively, with 16 bases between them. The DNA of the CDR3 is TGTGCCAGCAGCGCGCGACTAGGGCCCAACGAGCAGTACTTC. It translates to CASSARLGPNEQYF.

This clonotype was detected ten times or more. V usage is TRBV7-9 and J usage is TRBJ2-1, with a possible D match to TRBD2 (7 bases). Looked up from germline, CDR1 is SEHNR and CDR2 is FQNEAQ (reference sequence). The CDR3 runs to 15 residues. The V end was cut by 4 bases, the J end by 4 bases, with 14 bases between. CDR3 amino acids: CASSSTGGFYNEQFF. The CDR3 nucleotides are TGTGCCAGCAGCTCCACGGGGGGCTTTTACAATGAGCAGTTCTTC.

The chain is built from TRBV7-9 and TRBJ1-1, with D possibly TRBD1 on 5 matching bases. CDR1 is SEHNR and CDR2 is FQNEAQ in the germline V gene (reference sequence). CDR3 size: 16 residues. The V gene lost 3 bases and the J gene lost 4 bases, with 18 bases spanning the gap. CDR3 in DNA: TGTGCCAGCAGCTTGGCGGTTTCATTAGGGGCCACTGAAGCTTTCTTT. Protein product: CASSLAVSLGATEAFF.

There are a few counts of this clonotype. This rearrangement joins TRBV20-1 to TRBJ1-6; 9 bases match TRBD1. Trimming at V came to 2 bases and at J to 1 base, leaving 6 bases not matched to a gene. The CDR3 is made up of 17 amino acids. Germline V gene lookup returns CDR1 DFQATT and CDR2 SNEGSKA (reference sequence). The CDR3 nucleotides read TGCAGTGCTAGATGGGGACAGGGTCAGTCCTATAATTCACCCCTCCACTTT. Protein product: CSARWGQGQSYNSPLHF.

In its sample, this clonotype was seen many times. A read error may explain this, as a much larger clone is one base away. This chain uses TRBV5-4 with TRBJ2-5, with D perhaps TRBD1 (6 bases). From germline, CDR1 is SGHNT and CDR2 YYREEE (reference sequence). This CDR3 is built from 14 residues. CDR3 residues: CAGSPLGAGETQYF. Here the CDR3 DNA reads TGTGCCGGCAGCCCCTTGGGGGCCGGGGAGACCCAGTACTTC.

The chain recombines TRBV20-1 with TRBJ2-5, with D hard to call. From germline, CDR1 is DFQATT and CDR2 SNEGSKA (reference sequence). The V gene lost 1 base and the J gene lost 6 bases, with 15 bases spanning the gap. The CDR3 covers 14 residues. The CDR3 region has the DNA TGCAGTGCTAGAGCCCCGCTAGTACGGAAGACCCAGTACTTC. This encodes CSARAPLVRKTQYF.

V usage is TRBV20-1 and J usage is TRBJ2-3, with 7 bases fitting TRBD1. V lost 5 bases to trimming and J lost 3 bases; unmatched junction nucleotides: 11. The CDR3 consists of 15 residues. The germline CDR1 and CDR2 sequences are DFQATT and SNEGSKA (reference sequence). The CDR3 bases are TGCAGTGCTGGCCGGGACAGACTTAGGACAGATACGCAGTATTTT. It encodes CSAGRDRLRTDTQYF.

Ten or more counts support this clonotype. The chain links TRBV30 to TRBJ1-2; D is unclear. V lost 2 bases to trimming and J lost 7 bases, with 14 bases between them. The CDR3 runs to 13 residues. The V gene's germline CDR1 is GTSNPN and CDR2 SVGIG (reference sequence). CDR3 coding DNA: TGTGCCTGGAGTTACGAGGTCGCGCTTGGCTACACCTTC. This sequence encodes CAWSYEVALGYTF.

This clonotype was recorded many times. The chain employs TRBV13 and TRBJ2-7; D gene ambiguous. Germline assignment: CDR1 PRHDT and CDR2 FYEKMQ (reference sequence). The V gene lost 1 base and the J gene lost 0 bases, with 10 bases spanning the gap. This CDR3 is 15 amino acids long. In nucleotides, the CDR3 is TGTGCCAGCAGCTTAGTCGGCGTAGGCTCCTACGAGCAGTACTTC. Encoded protein: CASSLVGVGSYEQYF.

This clonotype was counted at least ten times. The chain links TRBV7-9 to TRBJ1-2, with 7 bases aligning to TRBD1. CDR3 length: 14 amino acids. The V gene's germline CDR1 is SEHNR and CDR2 FQNEAQ (reference sequence). J gave up 4 bases and V 5 bases, and 7 bases lay outside the gene matches. This CDR3 is CASSVQGRSYGYTF. As DNA, the CDR3 is TGTGCCAGCAGCGTACAGGGGCGCTCCTATGGCTACACCTTC. The whole variable domain, remainder taken from reference TRBV7-9 and TRBJ1-2, is DTGVSQNPRHKITKRGQNVTFRCDPISEHNRLYWYRQTLGQGPEFLTYFQNEAQLEKSRLLSDRFSAERPKGSFSTLEIQRTEQGDSAMYLCASSVQGRSYGYTFGSGTRLTVV.

As regards this clonotype: One end of the junction is discordant with germline, which a read error may explain. The chain recombines TRBV12-3 or TRBV12-4 with TRBJ2-1; TRBD1 matches 7 bases. The CDR3 extends over 13 amino acids. CDR3 loop: CAGRSTGYNEQFF. The CDR3 nucleotides read TGTGCCGGCAGGTCGACAGGGTACAATGAGCAGTTCTTC.

This clonotype was picked up a small number of times. The chain recombines TRBV27 with TRBJ1-6; a weak D match, TRBD1 (5 bases). Looked up from germline, CDR1 is MNHEY and CDR2 is SMNVEV (reference sequence). The CDR3 runs to 14 residues. With 4 bases removed from V and 6 bases from J, the gap between germline ends came to 10 bases. As DNA, the CDR3 is TGTGCCAGCAGTTCGAGGGGTTTTAATTCACCCCTCCACTTT. Translating it yields CASSSRGFNSPLHF.

This clonotype appeared many times. CDR3 DNA sequence: TGTGCCATCAGTGCGGGCGGTCGGGACTATGGCTACACCTTC. Its translation: CAISAGGRDYGYTF. The rearrangement links TRBV10-3 to TRBJ1-2; unclear D gene. CDR1 and CDR2 from the germline V gene are ENHRY and SYGVKD. V shed 4 bases and J shed 3 bases, with 12 bases lying between them. CDR3 size: 14 residues.

The rearrangement links TRBV7-2 to TRBJ2-3, with 9 bases that match TRBD2. V trimming: 9 bases; J trimming: 4 bases; junction bases outside the gene matches: 8. The CDR3 spans 14 residues. CDR1 is SGHTA, CDR2 FQGNSA, per germline. The CDR3 sequence: CASSGRGFADTQYF. CDR3 nucleotide sequence: TGTGCCAGTAGCGGGAGAGGGTTCGCAGATACGCAGTATTTT.

This clonotype has just a few counts. The chain employs TRBV27 and TRBJ2-5; no clear D. Germline V gene lookup returns CDR1 MNHEY and CDR2 SMNVEV (reference sequence). The CDR3 totals 13 residues. Trimming cost V 5 bases and J 0 bases, with 7 bases left between them. The CDR3 region has the DNA TGTGCCAGCAGTCTCGGACACCAAGAGACCCAGTACTTC. Protein: CASSLGHQETQYF.

V and J are TRBV5-1 and TRBJ1-1, with unresolved D. The germline V gene has CDR1 SGHRS and CDR2 YFSETQ. With 6 bases removed from V and 5 bases from J, the gap between germline ends came to 17 bases. This CDR3 is built from 14 residues. The CDR3 loop reads CASNLAGVGTEAFF. As DNA, the CDR3 is TGCGCCAGCAACTTAGCGGGTGTAGGGACTGAAGCTTTCTTT.

This clonotype was found a few times. The V and J genes are TRBV20-1 and TRBJ2-1, with 8 bases fitting TRBD2. Germline CDR1 DFQATT, CDR2 SNEGSKA (reference sequence). Trimming removed 1 base from V and 6 bases from J; junction bases left unmatched: 17. The CDR3 loop spans 18 amino acids. CDR3 amino acids: CSARGQKAGGRVINEQFF. The CDR3 nucleotides read TGCAGTGCTAGAGGTCAGAAGGCGGGGGGACGGGTGATCAATGAGCAGTTCTTC.

The genes are TRBV27 and TRBJ2-2, with 11 bases fitting TRBD2. CDR1 MNHEY and CDR2 SMNVEV come from the germline V gene (reference sequence). Trimming removed 5 bases from V and 2 bases from J; junction bases left unmatched: 7. The CDR3 has 17 residues. The CDR3 reads CASSRRGTSGNTGELFF. The CDR3 region has the DNA TGTGCCAGCAGTCGACGAGGGACTAGCGGTAACACCGGGGAGCTGTTTTTT.